One and the same sample provided the 3 T cell receptor beta chains below, sequenced in a study of T cell clusters in autoimmune cytopenias (dated by TCRdb to about 2019). Per sample, roughly 260 ng of peripheral blood genomic DNA, 35,000 to 40,000 genome equivalents, was used for TRB amplification. Sequenced on an Illumina MiSeq. TRB rearrangements were amplified by multiplex PCR following a touch-down protocol, with the TRB-A and TRB-B primer pools mixed in one tube. TCRdb reprocessed the reads, and each CDR3 protein sequence is entered once, without DNA. The sample table on file contains some 6,700 distinct CDR3 sequences. Jointly, the top ten make up 4% to 6% of the sample. This same sample was also taken into another study, of T cell repertoires in aging, cancer and after chemotherapy.

Input material: peripheral blood. These receptors were taken from a human donor in good health.

The gene calls are TRBV7-6 and TRBJ2-1. CDR1 is SGHVS, CDR2 FNYEAQ, per germline. The CDR3 extends over 17 amino acids. CDR3 in amino acids: CASSFLGWGSSYNEQFF.

The chain employs TRBV12-3 or TRBV12-4 and TRBJ1-2; TCRdb's D call of TRBD1 is untestable without DNA. This CDR3 is built from 15 residues. The CDR3 loop is CASSIRQESPYGYTF.

Judged by frequency, this clonotype is medium-sized. CDR3 sequence reads: CASSLRTGMNTEAFF. The chain is built from TRBV6-5 and TRBJ1-1; TCRdb picks TRBD1, but there is no DNA to check that call. Germline V gene sequence: CDR1 MNHEY, CDR2 SVGAGI. The CDR3 length is 15 residues.